The clone carrying this T cell receptor (beta chain) has a handful of counts. Its antigen is not identified. The data derive from a study of blood T cells in healthy people across ages. Points from the study as a whole: Changes in expanded clonotypes were possibly confounded, as the CMV status of donors was unknown.

PCR was performed a second time for roughly 7 to 12 cycles using a sample-barcoded 5' primer and a J-beta primer mix. TCRdb reprocessed the 5' RACE reads with MiXCR, giving one entry per CDR3 protein. The sample has 550,000 to 750,000 distinct CDR3 sequences, roughly 21% seen once. V was pared by 2 bases and J by 2 bases, with 7 bases between. This CDR3 is 13 amino acids long. Germline CDR1 MNHEY, CDR2 SVGEGT. Extracted total RNA amounted to at least 5.5 micrograms for each sample. The sample taken for sequencing was blood. The receptor comes from a man aged 70 or older in good health. The chain joins TRBV6-2 or TRBV6-3 to TRBJ2-7, with D unresolved. The CDR3 loop reads CASSYDVTYEQYF. The CDR3 DNA is TGTGCCAGCAGTTACGACGTAACCTACGAGCAGTACTTC.